This T cell receptor beta chain was identified during a study of Ad26.COV2.S vaccination and SARS-CoV-2 variants. The CDR3 loop spans 15 amino acids. The V gene end was trimmed by 0 bases and the J gene end by 4 bases; junction bases not matched to a gene: 3. Germline loops: CDR1 LGHDT, CDR2 YNNKEL (reference sequence). Study outcomes and limitations: Following vaccination, spike-specific CD8+ and CD4+ T cell responses reportedly exhibited substantial breadth. Breadth measured for non-spike TCRs was similar across vaccine and placebo recipients.

This clone has only a few counts. Its specificity is unknown. The treatment: roughly 19 received Ad26.COV2.S at low or high dose, single or two shots; a few received placebo; per-sample allocation not given. The study sampled participants on day 63 after the first vaccine or placebo injection. The sample came from a Boston adult aged 18-55 years. Clones were sequenced by immunoSEQ multiplex PCR, and TCRdb holds only the in-frame ones, with some missing. The repertoire holds 430,000 or so clones, with 80% to 95% as singletons. This specimen consisted of peripheral blood, obtained in a trial of Ad26.COV2.S vaccine versus placebo. The receptor comes from a person between 18 and 65 years old who received the Ad26.COV2.S COVID-19 vaccine or a placebo. The chain is built from TRBV3-1 (or the pseudogene TRBV3-2) and TRBJ1-5; 7 positions match TRBD1. The CDR3 region has the DNA TGTGCCAGCAGCCAAGAAGGGACAGCTAATCAGCCCCAGCATTTT. Translation gives CASSQEGTANQPQHF.